The text below deals with one T cell receptor (beta chain). Which antigen it targets is not known. One base away there is no much larger clone; base qualities are not given. The label giving this sample's time point can be read as: about 28 days (+/-7) after the second vaccine dose. AZD1222 recipients with second doses at about 4 weeks or about 12 weeks were pooled, because spike-specific TCR depth and breadth did not differ between schedules. Samples from vaccinated people were obtained from the UK trials COV001 and COV002, which included a single-blind randomized controlled phase 2/3 trial of AZD1222 (ChAdOx1 nCoV-19) in healthy adults. For TCRbeta chain sequencing, PBMC samples from trial participants were taken at day 0 and at day 28 after the second dose. This record belongs to a study of T cell responses to AZD1222 COVID-19 vaccine (dated by TCRdb to the early 2020s). Study-level background: TCR sequencing covered over 230 trial participants: about 210 given two doses of AZD1222 and around 26 given two doses of MenACWY control vaccine. Trial participants were enrolled by age into subgroups of 18-55, 56-69 and 70-plus years, and 148, 28 and 57 TCR-sequenced participants, respectively, were included in these subgroups.

The germline ends are 16 bases apart after V is trimmed by 3 bases and J by 0 bases. The CDR3 sequence holds 17 residues, the cysteine and phenylalanine included. Solely the CDR3 DNA is kept, with 51 bases framed from the first base. CDR1 and CDR2, looked up from the germline V gene, are SGHDN and FVKESK. Broader findings and caveats from the paper: Vaccine-associated CD4 TCRs spanned the whole spike protein, with dominant responses in regions 160-218 and 743-854. Because no day 14 peak-response samples were available, repertoires were characterized only after the peak T cell response. In the small 56-69-year group, the increase in depth fell short of significance, most likely because of low power. A significant rise in spike-specific TCR breadth and depth was observed after two AZD1222 doses relative to day 0 and relative to MenACWY recipients. Conclusions about previously exposed vaccinees are limited, since just six AZD1222 recipients were seropositive for SARS-CoV-2 at baseline. Participants were mostly white British, with more females than males. The authors suggested clonal diversity may have been underestimated. Nearly half of unique spike-specific TCRs reportedly recognized epitopes outside regions mutated in the B.1.351 and B.1.1.7 variants.

The CDR3 regions of human TCRbeta chains were subjected to immunosequencing. In the paper's pipeline: TCRs in the repertoires were compared against a reference library of SARS-CoV-2-specific TCRs that had been generated with the MIRA antigen-specificity platform. Breadth meant the fraction of unique TCRs that were SARS-CoV-2-associated, whereas depth meant the fraction of total T cells that were SARS-CoV-2-associated. Each spike-specific TCR was assigned to its reactive spike region and to a CD4 or CD8 class using the MIRA data. Log10-transformed breadth and depth values were compared by one-way ANOVA with Sidak's multiple comparisons tests. TCRdb stores this immuneACCESS table with in-frame sequences only. Part of the clones is absent; in the studies checked, under half of the shortfall reflects unresolved V genes, and no reason is known for the rest. The DNA was the basis for D and trimming; V, J and clone size are from that table. The sample table holds 100,000 to 150,000 clones, of which roughly 90% were seen once. 0.9% to 1.4% of the sample goes to the ten largest clones.

The receptor was isolated from an adult who received the AZD1222 COVID-19 vaccine. The source material was peripheral blood, sampled 28 days after the second AZD1222 dose. This chain joins TRBV14 to TRBJ2-3; the D segment cannot be called with confidence. The CDR3 has the sequence CASSHPRGPRSTDTQYF. The DNA reads TGTGCCAGCAGCCACCCTCGTGGCCCACGGAGCACAGATACGCAGTATTTT.